The 30 T cell receptor beta chains presented below share a single source sample, sequenced in a study of blood T cell repertoires in COVID-19. TCRdb keeps only in-frame clones here, not all; method: immunoSEQ multiplex PCR. This table holds about 76,000 clones, 70% to 90% found once. Sequencing used peripheral blood. Source of these receptors: a human donor in a cohort sampled during active COVID-19.

This chain joins TRBV7-9 and TRBJ2-1; 13 bases agree with TRBD2. J lost 2 bases, V lost 6 bases, and 10 bases had no gene match. CDR3 size: 18 residues. The germline V gene encodes CDR1 SEHNR and CDR2 FQNEAQ (reference sequence). The DNA for the CDR3 is TGTGCCAGCAGTCAAACTAGCGGGGGGGTGACGGCCTACAATGAGCAGTTCTTC. Translation gives CASSQTSGGVTAYNEQFF. The full variable domain, in which reference TRBV7-9 and TRBJ2-1 provide the parts outside the CDR3, is DTGVSQNPRHKITKRGQNVTFRCDPISEHNRLYWYRQTLGQGPEFLTYFQNEAQLEKSRLLSDRFSAERPKGSFSTLEIQRTEQGDSAMYLCASSQTSGGVTAYNEQFFGPGTRLTVL.

This sequence joins TRBV7-2 and TRBJ1-1; no clear D gene. Germline-derived CDR1 and CDR2 are SGHTA and FQGNSA. This CDR3 comprises 14 residues. V was shortened by 6 bases and J by 4 bases, with 15 bases between the two germline ends. The CDR3 DNA is TGTACCAGCAGGGAAAGGGTCCGGGGCACTGAAGCTTTCTTT. This translates into CTSRERVRGTEAFF.

The chain links TRBV18 to TRBJ2-3, with D maybe TRBD2 (6 bases). The germline CDR1 and CDR2 sequences are KGHSH and LQKENI. Trimming pared 5 bases from V and 5 bases from J, leaving 20 bases between. This CDR3 has 16 amino acids. The CDR3 region is CASSGAGLPRGDTQYF. The CDR3 bases are TGTGCCAGCTCAGGGGCGGGACTTCCCCGCGGAGATACGCAGTATTTT. The complete variable domain, with remaining parts taken from reference TRBV18 and TRBJ2-3, reads NAGVMQNPRHLVRRRGQEARLRCSPMKGHSHVYWYRQLPEEGLKFMVYLQKENIIDESGMPKERFSAEFPKEGPSILRIQQVVRGDSAAYFCASSGAGLPRGDTQYFGPGTRLTVL.

The sample holds one count of this clone. The chain carries TRBV18 and TRBJ2-3; possible D gene TRBD2, 5 bases. The CDR3 spans 16 residues. Trimming pared 0 bases from V and 1 base from J, leaving 11 bases between. In germline, CDR1 is KGHSH, CDR2 LQKENI. CDR3 sequence reads: CASSPPRGGRTDTQYF. CDR3 sequence (DNA): TGTGCCAGCTCACCACCCCGGGGTGGGCGCACAGATACGCAGTATTTT.

The chain links TRBV4-3 to TRBJ2-7; 14 positions agree with TRBD2. This CDR3 is built from 18 residues. The ends lost 4 bases at V and 2 bases at J; junction bases unmatched: 10. The germline CDR1 and CDR2 sequences are LGHNA and YSLEER. The CDR3 DNA reads TGCGCCAGCAGCCTTCGACTAGCGGGGGGGCCCACACCCTACGAGCAGTACTTC. Translated, it gives CASSLRLAGGPTPYEQYF.

CDR3 residues: CATSRDIADANEQFF. CDR3 nucleotide sequence: TGTGCCACCAGCAGAGATATCGCAGATGCAAATGAGCAGTTCTTC. This chain links TRBV15 with TRBJ2-1; D gene ambiguous. The germline gives CDR1 LNHNV, CDR2 YYDKDF (reference sequence). V dropped 0 bases and J dropped 7 bases, with 13 bases sitting between them. This CDR3 is 15 amino acids long.

In its sample, this clone was seen once. The chain combines TRBV28 with TRBJ1-1; D possibly corresponds to TRBD1 (5 bases). The CDR3 is made up of 12 amino acids. The V gene lost 6 bases and the J gene lost 6 bases, with 11 bases spanning the gap. From germline, CDR1 is MDHEN and CDR2 SYDVKM. The CDR3 DNA follows: TGTGCCAGCAGCTCTCAGGGTTCTGAAGCTTTCTTT. Encoded protein: CASSSQGSEAFF.

In its sample, this clone was seen once. The chain carries TRBV5-8 and TRBJ1-2; a weak D match, TRBD1 (6 bases). Germline assignment: CDR1 SGHTS and CDR2 YDEGEE. V lost 2 bases and J 1 base, leaving 15 bases between the germline ends. The length of the CDR3 is 16 residues. CDR3 DNA: TGTGCCAGCAGCTTTTTAGGGACACTGCTTAACTATGGCTACACCTTC. Encoded protein: CASSFLGTLLNYGYTF.

As DNA, the CDR3 is TGCGCCACGTCAGGGGCGCTCAGTAGCGATGAGCAGTTCTTC. This gives the protein CATSGALSSDEQFF. The chain carries TRBV5-1 and TRBJ2-1; tentatively, D is TRBD1 (6 bases). Per the germline V gene, CDR1 is SGHRS and CDR2 is YFSETQ. The V end lost 9 bases, the J end lost 8 bases, and 21 bases lay between the germline ends. There are 14 residues in the CDR3. Filled out from reference TRBV5-1 and TRBJ2-1, the complete variable domain reads KAGVTQTPRYLIKTRGQQVTLSCSPISGHRSVSWYQQTPGQGLQFLFEYFSETQRNKGNFPGRFSGRQFSNSRSEMNVSTLELGDSALYLCATSGALSSDEQFFGPGTRLTVL.

J is TRBJ2-1 and V is TRBV10-3; 10 nucleotides match TRBD1. Losses at the gene ends were 6 bases for V and 6 bases for J; bases not matched to a gene: 2. The CDR3 sequence is 13 residues long. Germline V lookup: CDR1 ENHRY, CDR2 SYGVKD. The CDR3 spells CAISRDRGNEQFF. As DNA, the CDR3 is TGTGCCATCAGCCGGGACAGGGGCAATGAGCAGTTCTTC.

This chain uses TRBV28 with TRBJ1-4, with D possibly being TRBD1 (5 bases). Trimming removed 6 bases at V and 7 bases at J, with 18 bases between. The CDR3 sequence is 15 residues long. CDR1 and CDR2 from the germline V gene are MDHEN and SYDVKM. The CDR3 DNA is TGTGCCAGCAGCTCTGCTCAGGGATGGGGTGAAAAACTGTTTTTT. Its protein is CASSSAQGWGEKLFF.

V usage is TRBV5-1 and J usage is TRBJ2-3; D perhaps matches TRBD1 (6 bases). Germline assignment: CDR1 SGHRS and CDR2 YFSETQ. V lost 4 bases and J lost 2, with 11 bases in between. This CDR3 is built from 14 residues. The CDR3 coding sequence is TGCGCCAGCAGCAGAGACAGGCTCACAGATACGCAGTATTTT. This sequence encodes CASSRDRLTDTQYF.

The CDR3 here is CASNLGQGNSPLHF. Here the CDR3 DNA reads TGTGCCAGCAACCTGGGACAGGGCAATTCACCCCTCCACTTT. The rearrangement joins TRBV6-6 to TRBJ1-6; 9 bases map to TRBD1. Looked up from germline, CDR1 is MNHNY and CDR2 is SVGAGI (reference sequence). Losses at the gene ends were 7 bases for V and 7 bases for J; bases not matched to a gene: 5. The CDR3 is 14 residues long.

This sequence joins TRBV10-3 and TRBJ2-7; TRBD1 matches at 9 bases. The CDR3 has 14 residues. Germline CDR1 is ENHRY and CDR2 is SYGVKD. Trimming removed 6 bases from V and 5 bases from J; junction bases left unmatched: 8. The CDR3 is CAIRSGQGINEQYF. The CDR3 region has the DNA TGTGCCATCAGGTCGGGACAGGGCATCAACGAGCAGTACTTC.

The chain joins TRBV3-1 (or the pseudogene TRBV3-2) to TRBJ1-5; D is ambiguous. The CDR3 has 16 residues. Germline CDR1 is LGHDT and CDR2 is YNNKEL (reference sequence). V was trimmed by 1 base and J by 3 bases, leaving 13 bases between them. CDR3 in amino acids: CASSQGTAQNNQPQHF. The CDR3 DNA is TGTGCCAGCAGCCAAGGAACAGCCCAGAACAATCAGCCCCAGCATTTT.

This clone occurred a few times. The rearrangement uses TRBV2 and TRBJ2-7; 10 bases align to TRBD1. Unmatched junction bases numbered 7, after V lost 9 bases and J lost 2 bases. Germline assignment: CDR1 SNHLY and CDR2 FYNNEI. The CDR3 spans 14 residues. The CDR3 DNA sequence: TGTGCCAGAGACGCGGGACAGGGGACCTACGAGCAGTACTTC. The encoded protein is CARDAGQGTYEQYF.

CDR3 loop: CASSQGGQGIISGANVLTF. The CDR3 nucleotides are TGTGCCAGCAGCCAAGGGGGACAGGGAATCATCTCTGGGGCCAACGTCCTGACTTTC. The rearrangement links TRBV3-1 (or the pseudogene TRBV3-2) to TRBJ2-6, with TRBD1 identical over 9 bases. Germline CDR1 is LGHDT and CDR2 is YNNKEL (reference sequence). After removal of 1 base from V and 0 bases from J, the junction contained 7 bases not matched to a gene. The CDR3 consists of 19 residues.

The chain employs TRBV27 and TRBJ1-2, with 7 bases lining up with TRBD1. This CDR3 has 18 residues. CDR1 is MNHEY and CDR2 is SMNVEV in the germline V gene (reference sequence). The trim removed 2 bases at V and 7 bases at J, leaving 19 bases unmatched. CDR3 sequence: CASSLKGSGTAPVGGYTF. In nucleotides, the CDR3 is TGTGCCAGCAGTTTAAAAGGGTCCGGGACAGCCCCTGTGGGTGGCTACACCTTC.

This sequence joins TRBV7-2 and TRBJ2-1; tentatively, D is TRBD2 (5 bases). This CDR3 has 14 amino acids. Trimming cost V 3 bases and J 5 bases, with 11 bases left between them. Per the germline V gene, CDR1 is SGHTA and CDR2 is FQGNSA. The CDR3 is CASSFYRENNEQFF. The CDR3 DNA reads TGTGCCAGCAGCTTCTACCGGGAAAACAATGAGCAGTTCTTC.

A single count supports this clone. The chain employs TRBV29-1 and TRBJ2-2, with a weak D call TRBD2 (6 bases). Germline V gives CDR1 SQVTM, CDR2 ANQGSEA. This CDR3 is built from 13 residues. V was clipped by 3 bases and J by 7 bases, with 12 bases between them. The CDR3 DNA is TGCAGCGTTGAGGGGGGTTCGGGCGGGGAGCTGTTTTTT. Protein: CSVEGGSGGELFF.

This chain joins TRBV15 and TRBJ2-3; D is uncertain. V lost 1 base and J 2 bases, leaving 10 bases between the germline ends. The CDR3 loop spans 15 amino acids. Germline assignment: CDR1 LNHNV and CDR2 YYDKDF (reference sequence). CDR3 nucleotide sequence: TGTGCCACCAGCAGAGGTGACACCTTCACAGATACGCAGTATTTT. Translating it yields CATSRGDTFTDTQYF.

The rearrangement links TRBV30 to TRBJ2-3, with D perhaps TRBD2 (5 bases). V lost 4 bases, J lost 2 bases, and 19 bases lay in between. Germline V gene lookup returns CDR1 GTSNPN and CDR2 SVGIG (reference sequence). The CDR3 totals 16 residues. The CDR3 DNA reads as TGTGCCTGGAACCCCCCACACATGAGGGTCACAGATACGCAGTATTTT. Residues: CAWNPPHMRVTDTQYF.

The CDR3 region has the DNA TGTGCCAGCAGCTTAGTGCGACAGGGTGAAGCTTTCTTT. Protein sequence: CASSLVRQGEAFF. This chain joins TRBV7-2 and TRBJ1-1; 7 bases match TRBD1. Germline lookup yields CDR1 SGHTA and CDR2 FQGNSA. J lost 7 bases, V lost 1 base, and 3 bases had no gene match. The CDR3 consists of 13 residues.

This chain connects TRBV27 to TRBJ1-1; TRBD1 aligns across 10 bases. The germline CDR1 and CDR2 sequences are MNHEY and SMNVEV (reference sequence). V trimming: 4 bases; J trimming: 6 bases; junction bases outside the gene matches: 8. CDR3 length equals 15 residues. In DNA, the CDR3 is TGTGCCAGCAGTTCCTTTGACAGGGGGCCCGCTGAAGCTTTCTTT. It codes for CASSSFDRGPAEAFF.

The chain joins TRBV7-2 to TRBJ1-6; 10 bases map to TRBD1. CDR3 size: 16 residues. Germline loops: CDR1 SGHTA, CDR2 FQGNSA. V trimming: 0 bases; J trimming: 8 bases; junction bases outside the gene matches: 4. The CDR3 DNA reads TGTGCCAGCAGCTTAGCGCTCGGGACAGGGGATTCACCCCTCCACTTT. It encodes CASSLALGTGDSPLHF.

This clone was recorded a few times. V gene TRBV27 combines with J gene TRBJ1-6; D possibly corresponds to TRBD1 (5 bases). The CDR3 extends over 16 amino acids. Trimming left V 2 bases short and J 3 bases short, with 11 bases between. CDR1 and CDR2 from the germline V gene are MNHEY and SMNVEV (reference sequence). The CDR3 sequence is CASSLRGGIYNSPLHF. The DNA of the CDR3 is TGTGCCAGCAGTTTAAGGGGCGGGATCTATAATTCACCCCTCCACTTT.

This clone showed up just a few times. The rearrangement links TRBV28 to TRBJ2-3, with a weak D call TRBD2 (5 bases). V was clipped by 3 bases and J by 0 bases, with 10 bases between them. The length of the CDR3 is 15 residues. CDR1 and CDR2 from the germline V gene are MDHEN and SYDVKM. The CDR3 reads CASSFSRTSTDTQYF. CDR3 coding DNA: TGTGCCAGCAGTTTCAGTAGGACTAGCACAGATACGCAGTATTTT.

The count of this clone is one. The chain recombines TRBV7-2 with TRBJ2-3; TRBD2 matches at 7 bases. Germline V lookup: CDR1 SGHTA, CDR2 FQGNSA. The CDR3 spans 15 residues. Germline trimming cut 5 bases from V and 6 bases from J; bases unmatched to any gene: 11. The CDR3 region is CASSIGLVGRDTQYF. The CDR3 region has the DNA TGTGCCAGCAGCATTGGACTAGTGGGCAGGGATACGCAGTATTTT. Based on the CDR3 plus reference TRBV7-2 and TRBJ2-3, the full variable domain is GAGVSQSPSNKVTEKGKDVELRCDPISGHTALYWYRQSLGQGLEFLIYFQGNSAPDKSGLPSDRFSAERTGGSVSTLTIQRTQQEDSAVYLCASSIGLVGRDTQYFGPGTRLTVL.

A single count supports this clone. The chain has TRBV6-4 and TRBJ2-7, with TRBD2 matching 8 bases. The germline CDR1 and CDR2 sequences are MRHNA and SNTAGT. This CDR3 contains 15 residues. V trimming: 4 bases; J trimming: 1 base; junction bases outside the gene matches: 6. The CDR3 DNA reads TGTGCCAGCAGTGCCTCCGCGGGGGGTTCCTACGAGCAGTACTTC. Translating gives CASSASAGGSYEQYF.

With regard to this clone: Other DNA sequences in this sample translate to the same CDR3. The CDR3 DNA is TGTGCCAGCAGCCAAGGACTAGCGGGGGGGCAAGAGACCCAGTACTTC. Amino acid sequence: CASSQGLAGGQETQYF. The chain carries TRBV4-2 and TRBJ2-5; 14 bases align to TRBD2. V shed 1 base and J 2 bases; nucleotides not matched to a gene: 0. CDR3 size: 16 residues. In germline, CDR1 is LGHNA, CDR2 YNFKEQ.